These T cell receptor beta chains were read from a single sample in a study of blood T cells in healthy people across ages. TCRdb re-called the 5' RACE reads with MiXCR, one entry per CDR3 protein. The top ten hold around 30% of the sample, which has about 780,000 distinct CDR3 sequences, less than 80% seen once. Sequenced material: blood. Receptors originate from a man aged 30 to 39 in good health. Each CDR3 is given with its conserved first and last residue. Fields, in order: V gene, D gene, clone size, J gene, CDR3 DNA, CDR3 protein. D genes are given only for firm matches. Rows may omit the clone size; those that give it use once, few, many or a size class.

v_gene: TRBV12-3/TRBV12-4; d_gene: .; abundance: .; j_gene: TRBJ2-7; CDR3nt: TGTGCCAGCAAGTCGGGCACAGACTCCTACGAGCAGTACTTC; CDR3aa: CASKSGTDSYEQYF
v_gene: TRBV25-1; d_gene: .; abundance: .; j_gene: TRBJ1-1; CDR3nt: TGTGCCACTACCCGAGGAGGGACGAACACTGAAGCTTTCTTT; CDR3aa: CATTRGGTNTEAFF
v_gene: TRBV20-1; d_gene: .; abundance: .; j_gene: TRBJ2-7; CDR3nt: TGCAGTGCTAGATCTCCGGTAAGGGGCAACGAGCAGTACTTC; CDR3aa: CSARSPVRGNEQYF
v_gene: TRBV4-3; d_gene: TRBD2; abundance: .; j_gene: TRBJ2-1; CDR3nt: TGCGCCAGCAGCCCAGGACTAGCGGGGGGCATCGCCTACAATGAGCAGTTCTTC; CDR3aa: CASSPGLAGGIAYNEQFF
v_gene: TRBV4-2; d_gene: .; abundance: .; j_gene: TRBJ1-2; CDR3nt: TGTGCCAGCAGCCAAGAGGGGTACACGGAGTTCGATGGCTACACCTTC; CDR3aa: CASSQEGYTEFDGYTF
v_gene: TRBV6-6; d_gene: .; abundance: .; j_gene: TRBJ1-2; CDR3nt: TGTGCCAGCAGCCGAGGGGGGTATAACTATGGCTACACCTTC; CDR3aa: CASSRGGYNYGYTF
v_gene: TRBV7-2; d_gene: TRBD2; abundance: .; j_gene: TRBJ2-7; CDR3nt: TGTGCCAGCCGTGGGGGGGACTCCTACGAGCAGTACTTC; CDR3aa: CASRGGDSYEQYF
v_gene: TRBV12-3/TRBV12-4; d_gene: .; abundance: .; j_gene: TRBJ1-1; CDR3nt: TGTGCCAGCAGAGGGGGGATAGGAGGGGCGAACACTGAAGCTTTCTTT; CDR3aa: CASRGGIGGANTEAFF
v_gene: TRBV5-1; d_gene: .; abundance: .; j_gene: TRBJ2-6; CDR3nt: TGCGCCAGCAGGAAGTCCAGGGACTCTGGGGCCAACGTCCTGACTTTC; CDR3aa: CASRKSRDSGANVLTF
v_gene: TRBV10-3; d_gene: .; abundance: few; j_gene: TRBJ1-2; CDR3nt: TGTGCCATCAGTGAGTCGTCTAGCTATGGCTACACCTTC; CDR3aa: CAISESSSYGYTF
v_gene: TRBV20-1; d_gene: .; abundance: .; j_gene: TRBJ1-1; CDR3nt: TGCAGTGCTGGAGATCCCGGGGCGGGCACTGAAGCTTTCTTT; CDR3aa: CSAGDPGAGTEAFF
v_gene: TRBV24-1; d_gene: .; abundance: .; j_gene: TRBJ2-5; CDR3nt: TGTGCCACCAGTGACTTAGGCGGTTCTTACAATGAGCAGTACTTC; CDR3aa: CATSDLGGSYNEQYF
v_gene: TRBV10-3; d_gene: TRBD1; abundance: once; j_gene: TRBJ2-7; CDR3nt: TGTGCCATGGGACAGGGGTATAACGAGCAGTACTTC; CDR3aa: CAMGQGYNEQYF
v_gene: TRBV6-5; d_gene: .; abundance: .; j_gene: TRBJ1-2; CDR3nt: TGTGCCAGCAGTTCCACACAGGGATATGGCTACACCTTC; CDR3aa: CASSSTQGYGYTF
v_gene: TRBV29-1; d_gene: TRBD2; abundance: few; j_gene: TRBJ2-3; CDR3nt: TGCAGCGTCGGGACTAGCGGGGGAGATACGCAGTATTTT; CDR3aa: CSVGTSGGDTQYF
v_gene: TRBV7-2; d_gene: .; abundance: .; j_gene: TRBJ2-5; CDR3nt: TGTGCCAGCAGCCCACAGGTAGCCCAAGAGACCCAGTACTTC; CDR3aa: CASSPQVAQETQYF
v_gene: TRBV27; d_gene: .; abundance: .; j_gene: TRBJ2-7; CDR3nt: TGTGCCAGCACTAGGACGGGCTCCTACGAGCAGTACTTC; CDR3aa: CASTRTGSYEQYF
v_gene: TRBV12-3/TRBV12-4; d_gene: .; abundance: .; j_gene: TRBJ2-7; CDR3nt: TGTGCCAGCAGTTCTAACAGGGACTCCTACGAGCAGTACTTC; CDR3aa: CASSSNRDSYEQYF
v_gene: TRBV9; d_gene: TRBD1; abundance: .; j_gene: TRBJ2-7; CDR3nt: TGTGCCAGCAGCGTAACCGGGACAGGGTCTAACGAGCAGTACTTC; CDR3aa: CASSVTGTGSNEQYF
v_gene: TRBV14; d_gene: .; abundance: few; j_gene: TRBJ2-7; CDR3nt: TGTGCCAGCAGCCAAGAAGGGACGAGGCAGTACTTC; CDR3aa: CASSQEGTRQYF
v_gene: TRBV4-3; d_gene: .; abundance: .; j_gene: TRBJ2-3; CDR3nt: TGCGCCAGCAGCCAGGAAAAGGTGGATACGCAGTATTTT; CDR3aa: CASSQEKVDTQYF
v_gene: TRBV7-2; d_gene: TRBD1; abundance: .; j_gene: TRBJ1-2; CDR3nt: TGTGCCAGCAGCCCGCGGGACAGGGGAGGATCTAACTATGGCTACACCTTC; CDR3aa: CASSPRDRGGSNYGYTF
v_gene: TRBV3-1; d_gene: TRBD1; abundance: .; j_gene: TRBJ2-7; CDR3nt: TGTGCCAGCAGCTCCCGGGACAGGGTCTACGAGCAGTACTTC; CDR3aa: CASSSRDRVYEQYF
v_gene: TRBV7-2; d_gene: .; abundance: .; j_gene: TRBJ2-1; CDR3nt: TGTGCCAGCAGCCAACAAACTAGGGCCCTAAACAATGAGCAGTTCTTC; CDR3aa: CASSQQTRALNNEQFF
v_gene: TRBV29-1; d_gene: TRBD2; abundance: few; j_gene: TRBJ2-5; CDR3nt: TGCAGCGCCGCCCGGGGGGTCCAAGAGACCCAGTACTTC; CDR3aa: CSAARGVQETQYF
v_gene: TRBV29-1; d_gene: .; abundance: .; j_gene: TRBJ1-1; CDR3nt: TGCAGCGTTCCCCCCGTGGCGGAAAATTTGAACACTGAAGCTTTCTTT; CDR3aa: CSVPPVAENLNTEAFF
v_gene: TRBV6-1; d_gene: .; abundance: .; j_gene: TRBJ2-7; CDR3nt: TGTGCCAGCAGCGCTCGGTTCCACGAGCAGTACTTC; CDR3aa: CASSARFHEQYF
v_gene: TRBV10-3; d_gene: TRBD1; abundance: .; j_gene: TRBJ2-5; CDR3nt: TGTGCCATCAGTGAGTCGACAGGGGACGGGGAGACCCAGTACTTC; CDR3aa: CAISESTGDGETQYF
v_gene: TRBV7-9; d_gene: TRBD1; abundance: .; j_gene: TRBJ2-3; CDR3nt: TGTACCAGCAGGCTTCTCTTACCGGGACAGGGCAAGGCGCGGACGCAGTATTTT; CDR3aa: CTSRLLLPGQGKARTQYF
v_gene: TRBV20-1; d_gene: TRBD2; abundance: few; j_gene: TRBJ2-1; CDR3nt: TGCAGTGCTATAGGTCTAGCGGGCTACAATGAGCAGTTCTTC; CDR3aa: CSAIGLAGYNEQFF
v_gene: TRBV11-3; d_gene: .; abundance: .; j_gene: TRBJ2-3; CDR3nt: TGTGCCAGCAGCTTAGGAGACTTATCAGATACGCAGTATTTT; CDR3aa: CASSLGDLSDTQYF
v_gene: TRBV4-2; d_gene: .; abundance: .; j_gene: TRBJ2-1; CDR3nt: TGTGCCAGCAGCCAGGCCCTGGGAGGTGGGACCCAGTTCTTC; CDR3aa: CASSQALGGGTQFF
v_gene: TRBV12-3/TRBV12-4; d_gene: .; abundance: .; j_gene: TRBJ2-7; CDR3nt: TGTGCCAGCAGTTTACTCATGAGCTCCTACGAGCAGTACTTC; CDR3aa: CASSLLMSSYEQYF
v_gene: TRBV4-2; d_gene: .; abundance: few; j_gene: TRBJ1-6; CDR3nt: TGTGCCAGCAGCCAAGAGGCCCAGGGTAATTCACCCCTCCACTTT; CDR3aa: CASSQEAQGNSPLHF
v_gene: TRBV6-5; d_gene: .; abundance: .; j_gene: TRBJ1-2; CDR3nt: TGTGCCAGCAGCCCCACCTACAGGACGAGGGACTATGGCTACACCTTC; CDR3aa: CASSPTYRTRDYGYTF
v_gene: TRBV28; d_gene: .; abundance: once; j_gene: TRBJ2-1; CDR3nt: TGTGCCAGCAGTCACCACGCGAGCTCCTACAATGAGCAGTTCTTC; CDR3aa: CASSHHASSYNEQFF
v_gene: TRBV28; d_gene: TRBD1; abundance: .; j_gene: TRBJ2-1; CDR3nt: TGTGCCAGCTGTACAGGGGCAATTTACAATGAGCAGTTCTTC; CDR3aa: CASCTGAIYNEQFF
v_gene: TRBV6-1; d_gene: .; abundance: .; j_gene: TRBJ2-7; CDR3nt: TGTGCCAGCACCCGGGACGTTTACGAGCAGTACTTC; CDR3aa: CASTRDVYEQYF
v_gene: TRBV6-5; d_gene: .; abundance: few; j_gene: TRBJ2-7; CDR3nt: TGTGCCAGCAGTTACGGGAGTTTCCACGAGCAGTACTTC; CDR3aa: CASSYGSFHEQYF
v_gene: TRBV24-1; d_gene: .; abundance: .; j_gene: TRBJ2-2; CDR3nt: TGTGCCACCAGTGATCCTAGCGAGGAGCTGTTTTTT; CDR3aa: CATSDPSEELFF
v_gene: TRBV3-1; d_gene: TRBD2; abundance: few; j_gene: TRBJ2-1; CDR3nt: TGTGCAGTGGGGGGGATGAGCTCCTACAATGAGCAGTTCTTC; CDR3aa: CAVGGMSSYNEQFF
v_gene: TRBV6-5; d_gene: .; abundance: few; j_gene: TRBJ2-1; CDR3nt: TGTGCCAGTCGGGGCACGGCTGAGCAGTTCTTC; CDR3aa: CASRGTAEQFF
v_gene: TRBV6-6; d_gene: .; abundance: .; j_gene: TRBJ2-7; CDR3nt: TGTGCCAGCAGGACAGCCTCCCTCTATGGGGGCTACGAGCAGTACTTC; CDR3aa: CASRTASLYGGYEQYF
v_gene: TRBV28; d_gene: .; abundance: once; j_gene: TRBJ2-3; CDR3nt: TGTGCCAGCAGTTTATTCGGGGAAGGGGCAAATACGCAGTATTTT; CDR3aa: CASSLFGEGANTQYF